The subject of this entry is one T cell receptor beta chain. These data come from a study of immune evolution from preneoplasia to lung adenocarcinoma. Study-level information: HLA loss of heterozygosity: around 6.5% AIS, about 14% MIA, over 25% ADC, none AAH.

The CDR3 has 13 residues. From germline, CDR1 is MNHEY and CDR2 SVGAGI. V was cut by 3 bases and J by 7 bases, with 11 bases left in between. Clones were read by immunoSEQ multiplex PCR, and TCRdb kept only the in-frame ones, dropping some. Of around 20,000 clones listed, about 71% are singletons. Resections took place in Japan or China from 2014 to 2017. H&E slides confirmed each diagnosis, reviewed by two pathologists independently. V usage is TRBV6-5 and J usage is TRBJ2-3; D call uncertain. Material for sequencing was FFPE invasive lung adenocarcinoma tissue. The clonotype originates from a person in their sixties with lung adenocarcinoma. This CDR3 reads CASSYETENTQYF. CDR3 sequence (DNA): TGTGCCAGCAGTTATGAAACCGAGAATACGCAGTATTTT.